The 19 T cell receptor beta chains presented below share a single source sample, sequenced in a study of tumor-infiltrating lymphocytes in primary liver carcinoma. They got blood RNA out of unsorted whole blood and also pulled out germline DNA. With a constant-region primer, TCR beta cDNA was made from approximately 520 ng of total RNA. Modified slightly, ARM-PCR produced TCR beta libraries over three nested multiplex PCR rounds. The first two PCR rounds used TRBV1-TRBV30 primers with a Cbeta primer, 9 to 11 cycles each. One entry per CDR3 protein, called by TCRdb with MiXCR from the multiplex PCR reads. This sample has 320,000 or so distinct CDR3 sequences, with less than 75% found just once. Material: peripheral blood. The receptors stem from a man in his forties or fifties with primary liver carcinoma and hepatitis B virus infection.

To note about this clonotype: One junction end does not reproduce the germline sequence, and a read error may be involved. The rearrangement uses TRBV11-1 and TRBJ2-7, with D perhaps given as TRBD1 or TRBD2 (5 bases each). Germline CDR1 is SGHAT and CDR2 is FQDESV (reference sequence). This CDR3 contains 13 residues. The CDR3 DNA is TGTGCCAGTAGCTTCTTGGACTCAGGGGAGCAGTACTTC. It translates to CASSFLDSGEQYF.

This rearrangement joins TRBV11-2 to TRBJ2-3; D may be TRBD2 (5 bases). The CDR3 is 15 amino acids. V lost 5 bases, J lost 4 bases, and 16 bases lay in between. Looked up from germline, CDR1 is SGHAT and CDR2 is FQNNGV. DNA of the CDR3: TGTGCCAGCAGCCCTAAGACTGGACTTGCAGATACGCAGTATTTT. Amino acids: CASSPKTGLADTQYF.

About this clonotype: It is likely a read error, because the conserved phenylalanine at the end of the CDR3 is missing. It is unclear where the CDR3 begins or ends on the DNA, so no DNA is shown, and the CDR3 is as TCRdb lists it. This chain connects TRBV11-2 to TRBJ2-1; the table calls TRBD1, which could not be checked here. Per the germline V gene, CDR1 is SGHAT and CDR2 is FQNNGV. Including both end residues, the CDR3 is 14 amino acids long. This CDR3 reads CASSSRRSRDEQSL.

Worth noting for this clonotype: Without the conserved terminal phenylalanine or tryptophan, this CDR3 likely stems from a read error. The CDR3 sequence is CASGEAGGEQFL. In nucleotides, the CDR3 is TGTGCCAGCGGGGAGGCTGGAGGCGAGCAGTTCCTC. The chain employs TRBV6-5 and TRBJ2-1; weak D call: TRBD2 (6 bases). Germline values: CDR1 MNHEY, CDR2 SVGAGI. The CDR3 contains 12 residues. V was shortened by 8 bases and J by 10 bases, with 15 bases between the two germline ends.

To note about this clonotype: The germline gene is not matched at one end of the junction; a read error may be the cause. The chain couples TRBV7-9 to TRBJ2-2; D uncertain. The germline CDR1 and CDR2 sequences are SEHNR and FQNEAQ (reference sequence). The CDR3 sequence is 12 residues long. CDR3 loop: CVSSITTGELFF. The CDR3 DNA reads TGTGTCAGCAGCATTACGACCGGGGAGCTGTTTTTT.

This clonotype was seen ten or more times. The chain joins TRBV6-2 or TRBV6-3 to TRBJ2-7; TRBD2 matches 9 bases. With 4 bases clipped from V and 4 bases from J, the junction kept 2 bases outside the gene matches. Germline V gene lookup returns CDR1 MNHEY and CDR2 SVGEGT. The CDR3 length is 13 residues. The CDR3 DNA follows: TGTGCCAGCAGTTGGACTAGCGCGTACGAGCAGTACTTC. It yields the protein CASSWTSAYEQYF.

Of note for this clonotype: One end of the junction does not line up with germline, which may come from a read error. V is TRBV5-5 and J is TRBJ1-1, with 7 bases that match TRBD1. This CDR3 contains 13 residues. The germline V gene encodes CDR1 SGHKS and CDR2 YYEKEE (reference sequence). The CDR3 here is CASTPGGSTEALF. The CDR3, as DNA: TGTGCCAGCACCCCAGGGGGGTCCACTGAAGCTCTCTTT. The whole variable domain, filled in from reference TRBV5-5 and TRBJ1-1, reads DAGVTQSPTHLIKTRGQQVTLRCSPISGHKSVSWYQQVLGQGPQFIFQYYEKEERGRGNFPDRFSARQFPNYSSELNVNALLLGDSALYLCASTPGGSTEALFGQGTRLTVV.

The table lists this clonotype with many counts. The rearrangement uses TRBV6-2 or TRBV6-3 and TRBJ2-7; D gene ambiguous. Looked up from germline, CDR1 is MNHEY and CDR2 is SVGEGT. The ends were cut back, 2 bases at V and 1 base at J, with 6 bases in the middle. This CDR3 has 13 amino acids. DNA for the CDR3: TGTGCCAGCAGTTACGGACCTTCCTACGAGCAGTACTTC. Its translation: CASSYGPSYEQYF.

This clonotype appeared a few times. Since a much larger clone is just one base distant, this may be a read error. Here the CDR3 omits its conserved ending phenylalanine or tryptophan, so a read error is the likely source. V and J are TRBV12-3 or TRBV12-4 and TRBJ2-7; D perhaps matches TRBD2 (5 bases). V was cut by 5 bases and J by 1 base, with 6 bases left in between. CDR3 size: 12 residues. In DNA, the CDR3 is TGTGCCAGCAGTGGCGGGTCCTACGAGCAGTACTTG. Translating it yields CASSGGSYEQYL.

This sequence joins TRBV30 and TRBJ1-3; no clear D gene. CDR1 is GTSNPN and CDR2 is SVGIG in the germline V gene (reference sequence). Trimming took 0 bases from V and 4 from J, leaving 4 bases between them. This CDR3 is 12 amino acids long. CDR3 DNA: TGTGCCTGGAGTGTAACAGGAAACACCATATATTTT. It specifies CAWSVTGNTIYF.

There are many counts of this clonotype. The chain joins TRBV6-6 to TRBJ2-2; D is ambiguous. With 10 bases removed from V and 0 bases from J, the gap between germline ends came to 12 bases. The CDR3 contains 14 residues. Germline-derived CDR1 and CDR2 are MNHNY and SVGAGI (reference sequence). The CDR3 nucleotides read TGTGCCACCGGTGGGCAGGCGAACACCGGGGAGCTGTTTTTT. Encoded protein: CATGGQANTGELFF.

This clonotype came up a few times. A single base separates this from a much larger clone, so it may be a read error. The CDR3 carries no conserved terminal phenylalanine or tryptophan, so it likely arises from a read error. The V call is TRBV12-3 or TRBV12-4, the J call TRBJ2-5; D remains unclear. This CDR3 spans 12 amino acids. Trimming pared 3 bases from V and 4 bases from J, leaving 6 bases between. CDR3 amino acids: CASSLLGETQYL. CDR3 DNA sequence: TGTGCCAGCAGTTTGTTGGGAGAGACCCAGTACTTA.

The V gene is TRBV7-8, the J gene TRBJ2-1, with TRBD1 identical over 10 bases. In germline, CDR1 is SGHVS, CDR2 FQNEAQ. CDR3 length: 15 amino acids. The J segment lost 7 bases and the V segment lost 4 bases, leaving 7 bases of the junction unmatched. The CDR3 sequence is CASSSGQGVTNEQFF. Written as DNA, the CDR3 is TGTGCCAGCAGCTCTGGACAGGGGGTTACGAATGAGCAGTTCTTC.

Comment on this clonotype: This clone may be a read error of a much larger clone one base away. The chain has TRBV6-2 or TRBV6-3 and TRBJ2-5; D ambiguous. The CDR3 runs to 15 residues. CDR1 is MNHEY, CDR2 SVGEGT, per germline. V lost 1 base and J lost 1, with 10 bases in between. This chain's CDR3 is CASSYWNGFQETQYF. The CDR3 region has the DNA TGTGCCAGCAGTTACTGGAACGGGTTCCAAGAGACCCAGTACTTC.

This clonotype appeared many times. CDR3 in DNA: TGTGCCAGCAAAATTAGAACCGGGGAGCTGTTTTTT. It yields the protein CASKIRTGELFF. The chain links TRBV6-5 to TRBJ2-2; D is uncertain. Germline V gene sequence: CDR1 MNHEY, CDR2 SVGAGI. Trimming shortened V by 7 bases and J by 5 bases, and 8 bases separated the two germline ends. The CDR3 contains 12 residues.

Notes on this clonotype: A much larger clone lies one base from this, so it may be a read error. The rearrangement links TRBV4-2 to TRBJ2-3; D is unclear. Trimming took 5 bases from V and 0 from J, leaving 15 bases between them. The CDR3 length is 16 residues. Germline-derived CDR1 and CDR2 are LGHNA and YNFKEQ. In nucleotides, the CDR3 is TGTGCCAGCAGCTACGCGACTGGCCGAAGCACAGATACGCAGTATTTT. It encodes CASSYATGRSTDTQYF.

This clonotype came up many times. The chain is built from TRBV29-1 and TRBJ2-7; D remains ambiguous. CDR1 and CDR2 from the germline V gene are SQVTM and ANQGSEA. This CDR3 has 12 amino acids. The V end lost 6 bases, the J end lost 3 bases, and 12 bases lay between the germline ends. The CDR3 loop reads CSVKGSSYEQYF. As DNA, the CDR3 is TGCAGCGTCAAAGGGTCCAGCTACGAGCAGTACTTC.

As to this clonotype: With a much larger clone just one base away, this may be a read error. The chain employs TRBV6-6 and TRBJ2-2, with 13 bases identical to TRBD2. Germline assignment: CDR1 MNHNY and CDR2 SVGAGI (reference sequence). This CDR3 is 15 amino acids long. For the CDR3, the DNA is TGTGCCAGCAGCCCGGGACTAGCGGGACCCGGGGAGCTGTCTTTT. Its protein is CASSPGLAGPGELSF.

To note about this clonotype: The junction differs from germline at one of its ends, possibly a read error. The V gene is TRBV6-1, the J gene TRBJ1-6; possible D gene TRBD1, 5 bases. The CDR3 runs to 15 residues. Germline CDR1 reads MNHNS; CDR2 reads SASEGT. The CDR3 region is CASSPRTGEGSPIHF. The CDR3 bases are TGTGCCAGCAGTCCGCGGACGGGGGAGGGGTCACCCATCCACTTT.